These 24 T cell receptor beta chains were all obtained from the same sample, sequenced in a study of shared clonotypes between healthy human individuals. Generated by immunoSEQ multiplex PCR, the TCRdb table keeps only in-frame clones and is missing some. The repertoire holds about 490,000 clones, with around 80% as singletons. The specimen sequenced was PBMCs. These receptors originate from a middle-aged woman in good health. Some clones in this sample may be carry-over from other donors' samples.

V and J are TRBV28 and TRBJ2-2; D is unclear. CDR1 is MDHEN, CDR2 SYDVKM, per germline. V lost 5 bases to trimming and J lost 0 bases, with 7 bases between them. The CDR3 is 14 residues long. The CDR3 DNA follows: TGTGCCAGCAGTACCGGCGCGAACACCGGGGAGCTGTTTTTT. Translated, it gives CASSTGANTGELFF.

This chain uses TRBV7-3 with TRBJ2-3; D unclear. This CDR3 is built from 14 residues. V was shortened by 5 bases and J by 5 bases, with 14 bases between the two germline ends. The germline CDR1 and CDR2 sequences are SGHTA and FQGTGA. Here the CDR3 reads CASSLGSARDTQYF. The CDR3 coding sequence is TGTGCCAGCAGCCTGGGCTCCGCCAGAGATACGCAGTATTTT. Full variable domain (outside the CDR3, taken from reference TRBV7-3 and TRBJ2-3): GAGVSQTPSNKVTEKGKYVELRCDPISGHTALYWYRQSLGQGPEFLIYFQGTGAADDSGLPNDRFFAVRPEGSVSTLKIQRTERGDSAVYLCASSLGSARDTQYFGPGTRLTVL.

The J gene is TRBJ2-3, the V gene TRBV9, with 9 bases identical to TRBD2. Germline V gene data show CDR1 as SGDLS and CDR2 as YYNGEE. V shed 4 bases and J 1 base; nucleotides not matched to a gene: 4. The CDR3 length is 15 residues. CDR3 nucleotides: TGTGCCAGCAGCCCAATAGCGGGAGGCACAGATACGCAGTATTTT. Its translation: CASSPIAGGTDTQYF.

V is TRBV6-5 and J is TRBJ1-1; D gene ambiguous. The CDR3 consists of 11 residues. Germline V CDR1 and CDR2: MNHEY, SVGAGI. V was clipped by 4 bases and J by 3 bases, with 3 bases between them. The CDR3 sequence: CASSSDTEAFF. In DNA form, the CDR3 reads TGTGCCAGCAGTTCGGACACTGAAGCTTTCTTT.

This rearrangement joins TRBV28 to TRBJ2-4; TRBD1 is a possible D gene (8 bases). This CDR3 region has 14 residues. V lost 5 bases and J 8 bases, leaving 16 bases between the germline ends. Per germline, CDR1 MDHEN and CDR2 SYDVKM. CDR3 residues: CASSHSQGGDIQYF. The CDR3, as DNA: TGTGCCAGCAGTCACTCACAGGGGGGGGACATTCAGTACTTC.

CDR3 DNA sequence: TGCGCCAGCAGCTCCGGGACTAGCGGGAGAGCGGCGGAAGAGACCCAGTACTTC. It translates to CASSSGTSGRAAEETQYF. The V and J genes are TRBV5-1 and TRBJ2-5; 14 bases align to TRBD2. Trimming cost V 3 bases and J 3 bases; bases outside gene matches: 10. The CDR3 runs to 18 residues. Looked up from germline, CDR1 is SGHRS and CDR2 is YFSETQ. Full variable domain (remainder filled in from reference TRBV5-1 and TRBJ2-5): KAGVTQTPRYLIKTRGQQVTLSCSPISGHRSVSWYQQTPGQGLQFLFEYFSETQRNKGNFPGRFSGRQFSNSRSEMNVSTLELGDSALYLCASSSGTSGRAAEETQYFGPGTRLLVL.

The chain uses TRBV6-6 and TRBJ2-5; D is possibly TRBD2 (5 bases). There are 13 residues in the CDR3. V was cut by 5 bases and J by 2 bases, with 9 bases left in between. CDR1 is MNHNY and CDR2 is SVGAGI in the germline V gene (reference sequence). DNA of the CDR3: TGTGCCAGCAGTCCTCCGGGACAAGAGACCCAGTACTTC. Protein product: CASSPPGQETQYF.

This clone came up a few times. The V call is TRBV9, the J call TRBJ2-1; tentatively, D is TRBD1 or TRBD2 (5 bases each). V was shortened by 4 bases and J by 0 bases, with 14 bases between the two germline ends. This CDR3 contains 16 residues. The germline CDR1 and CDR2 sequences are SGDLS and YYNGEE. The CDR3 DNA reads as TGTGCCAGCAGCTCCTTTAAAGGGACCTCCTACAATGAGCAGTTCTTC. As protein: CASSSFKGTSYNEQFF.

The chain joins TRBV18 to TRBJ1-2; weak D call: TRBD1 (6 bases). Trimming took 3 bases from V and 4 from J, leaving 12 bases between them. The CDR3 covers 14 residues. Per the germline V gene, CDR1 is KGHSH and CDR2 is LQKENI. This CDR3 reads CASSPPGAGYGYTF. CDR3 DNA: TGTGCCAGCTCACCCCCGGGGGCAGGCTATGGCTACACCTTC.

CDR3 amino acids: CASKTSAVQETQYF. DNA of the CDR3: TGTGCCAGCAAAACTAGCGCGGTCCAAGAGACCCAGTACTTC. The genes are TRBV6-5 and TRBJ2-5; 7 bases line up with TRBD2. With 7 bases clipped from V and 1 base from J, the junction kept 6 bases outside the gene matches. CDR3 length: 14 amino acids. The germline gives CDR1 MNHEY, CDR2 SVGAGI.

This sequence joins TRBV4-3 and TRBJ1-2, with a possible D match to TRBD1 (6 bases). V was trimmed by 0 bases and J by 2 bases, leaving 16 bases between them. Germline V gene lookup returns CDR1 LGHNA and CDR2 YSLEER. There are 17 residues in the CDR3. CDR3 sequence: CASSQERFPGHNYGYTF. The DNA of the CDR3 is TGCGCCAGCAGCCAAGAGAGGTTCCCGGGACACAACTATGGCTACACCTTC.

This clone was detected a few times. This sequence joins TRBV28 and TRBJ1-5; TRBD1 matches at 9 bases. The CDR3 has 14 residues. The J segment lost 6 bases and the V segment lost 10 bases, leaving 10 bases of the junction unmatched. The germline gives CDR1 MDHEN, CDR2 SYDVKM. CDR3 in amino acids: CATERQGVGQPQHF. CDR3 bases: TGTGCCACCGAACGACAGGGGGTGGGTCAGCCCCAGCATTTT. The full variable domain, its missing parts supplied by reference TRBV28 and TRBJ1-5, is DVKVTQSSRYLVKRTGEKVFLECVQDMDHENMFWYRQDPGLGLRLIYFSYDVKMKEKGDIPEGYSVSREKKERFSLILESASTNQTSMYLCATERQGVGQPQHFGDGTRLSIL.

This clone was found once. Other nucleotide sequences in the sample specify the same CDR3. V gene TRBV2 combines with J gene TRBJ2-7; D gene unclear. The ends were cut back, 4 bases at V and 2 bases at J, with 6 bases in the middle. The CDR3 has 12 residues. Germline CDR1 SNHLY, CDR2 FYNNEI. The chain's CDR3 is CASSVTAYEQYF. The DNA of the CDR3 is TGTGCCAGCAGTGTAACAGCCTACGAGCAGTACTTC.

V is TRBV4-1 and J is TRBJ2-1, with 7 bases identical to TRBD1. The V gene end was trimmed by 6 bases and the J gene end by 4 bases; junction bases not matched to a gene: 18. The CDR3 is 18 residues long. Germline V gene data show CDR1 as MGHRA and CDR2 as YSYEKL. CDR3 DNA sequence: TGCGCCAGCAGACCGGGACAGTGGGACCCCAACAAATACAATGAGCAGTTCTTC. Translated: CASRPGQWDPNKYNEQFF.

The J gene is TRBJ1-3, the V gene TRBV7-2; possibly TRBD1 for D (5 bases). The CDR3 loop spans 16 amino acids. The ends were cut back, 1 base at V and 7 bases at J, with 17 bases in the middle. Germline V lookup: CDR1 SGHTA, CDR2 FQGNSA. CDR3 bases: TGTGCCAGCAGCTTAGTTATTGGGGCGGGAGGGAACACCATATATTTT. This gives the protein CASSLVIGAGGNTIYF.

This rearrangement joins TRBV19 to TRBJ2-6; 11 bases agree with TRBD1. J was trimmed by 4 bases and V by 4 bases; bases with no gene match: 6. The CDR3 is 17 residues long. The germline CDR1 and CDR2 sequences are LNHDA and SQIVND (reference sequence). CDR3 nucleotides: TGTGCCAGTAGTAAAGGACAGGGGGCGGGAGGGGCCAACGTCCTGACTTTC. Protein product: CASSKGQGAGGANVLTF.

This chain links TRBV27 with TRBJ2-5, with D possibly being TRBD2 (6 bases). CDR1 is MNHEY and CDR2 is SMNVEV in the germline V gene (reference sequence). CDR3 length equals 15 residues. Trimming shortened V by 6 bases and J by 5 bases, and 19 bases separated the two germline ends. The CDR3 is CASRGGEGPRETQYF. CDR3 in DNA: TGTGCCAGCAGGGGGGGAGAGGGCCCTCGGGAGACCCAGTACTTC.

This rearrangement joins TRBV12-2 to TRBJ1-1. TRBV12-2 is assigned pseudogene status. The CDR3 has 15 amino acids. CDR3 DNA sequence: TGTGCAAGTCGCTTAGACCCCTGTCTGAACACTGAAGCTTTCTTT. Translated, it gives CASRLDPCLNTEAFF.

In its sample, this clone was seen once. The chain links TRBV11-2 to TRBJ2-2; D unclear. The CDR3 is 14 amino acids. CDR1 is SGHAT and CDR2 is FQNNGV in the germline V gene. Trimming shortened V by 5 bases and J by 1 base, and 8 bases separated the two germline ends. CDR3 loop: CASSPTWNTGELFF. CDR3 coding DNA: TGTGCCAGCAGCCCGACTTGGAACACCGGGGAGCTGTTTTTT.

The chain combines TRBV30 with TRBJ2-7; 13 positions match TRBD2. The CDR3 length is 15 residues. Germline V gives CDR1 GTSNPN, CDR2 SVGIG (reference sequence). Trimming removed 1 base from V and 3 bases from J; junction bases left unmatched: 3. CDR3 DNA: TGTGCCTGGAGTGGGACTAGCGGGAGTCGCTACGAGCAGTACTTC. It yields the protein CAWSGTSGSRYEQYF.

For the CDR3, the DNA is TGTGCCAGCAGTGAATTTGGTTCCGGGGAGCTGTTTTTT. Residues: CASSEFGSGELFF. The rearrangement joins TRBV6-1 to TRBJ2-2; no clear D. V was cut by 2 bases and J by 6 bases, with 7 bases left in between. The germline V gene encodes CDR1 MNHNS and CDR2 SASEGT. CDR3 length: 13 amino acids.

The chain carries TRBV18 and TRBJ1-1; TRBD1 is a possible D gene (6 bases). Deletions cut 3 bases from V and 0 bases from J, with 11 bases between. The CDR3 spans 15 residues. Germline V lookup: CDR1 KGHSH, CDR2 LQKENI. The CDR3 region is CASSPNRAVNTEAFF. The CDR3 nucleotides read TGTGCCAGCTCACCGAACAGGGCTGTGAACACTGAAGCTTTCTTT.

The V gene is TRBV15, the J gene TRBJ2-7; possible D gene TRBD2, 5 bases. Germline V gene sequence: CDR1 LNHNV, CDR2 YYDKDF (reference sequence). The V gene lost 0 bases and the J gene lost 4 bases, with 10 bases spanning the gap. The CDR3 contains 14 residues. The CDR3, as DNA: TGTGCCACCAGCAGAGAAGGGAGAGGATACGAGCAGTACTTC. Amino acids: CATSREGRGYEQYF.

The J gene is TRBJ2-7, the V gene TRBV7-2, with TRBD2 identical over 10 bases. This CDR3 is 14 amino acids long. Trimming took 5 bases from V and 2 from J; bases not matched to a gene: 3. Germline CDR1 is SGHTA and CDR2 is FQGNSA. CDR3 in DNA: TGTGCCAGCAGCGGTACTAGCGGGGCCTACGAGCAGTACTTC. Its protein is CASSGTSGAYEQYF.